The present TCR beta chain was sequenced within a study of OX40 agonist ivuxolimab in advanced cancers. Turning to the study itself: Clinicians treated patients with ivuxolimab, an agonistic anti-OX40 (CD134) antibody. Enrolled patients in dose escalation had cancers that were hepatocellular carcinoma, melanoma, renal cell or head and neck cancer. Eligibility rules accepted prior anti-PD-1, anti-PD-L1 or anti-CTLA-4 therapy, and around 44% had some. General study findings and limits: What antigens the expanded peripheral T cells recognized was never established.

Germline CDR1 reads MDHEN; CDR2 reads SYDVKM. Trimming pared 6 bases from V and 2 bases from J, leaving 10 bases between. The CDR3 totals 13 residues. Some clones are missing from TCRdb's copy, which holds only in-frame ones; the method was immunoSEQ multiplex PCR. This sample has 70,000 to 95,000 clones; roughly 87% occur once, and the top ten carry approximately 0.3%. To note about this clone: Its target is unknown.

The chain is built from TRBV28 and TRBJ1-2, with D unclear. The receptor's source is an adult with an advanced solid tumor such as melanoma, head and neck, liver or kidney cancer. Here the sequenced sample was CD4+ or CD8+ T cells sorted from blood, taken in a trial of the OX40 agonist ivuxolimab. This CDR3 reads CASRAGSNYGYTF. The DNA of the CDR3 is TGTGCCAGCAGGGCGGGGTCCAACTATGGCTACACCTTC.